This is a list of T cell receptor beta chains from one sample in a study of control samples from healthy donors and cancer patients. Sequenced by immunoSEQ multiplex PCR; TCRdb stores in-frame clones only, minus some. The sample carries some 99,000 clones, 90% recorded once. The sample comprised blood. The origin of the receptors is a human donor in good health. The donor label of this sample is uncertain. CDR3s include the opening cysteine and the closing phenylalanine or tryptophan. The D gene is left open where the match is weak. Clone size is not always given. Where it is, it says once, few, many or a class for expanded clones.

.	TRBV2	.	TRBJ1-1	CASTVIMGTEAFF	TGTGCCAGCACCGTCATTATGGGCACTGAAGCTTTCTTT
once	TRBV7-9	.	TRBJ1-4	CASSFASTEKLFF	TGTGCCAGCAGCTTCGCGTCAACCGAAAAACTGTTTTTT
.	TRBV29-1	TRBD1	TRBJ1-2	CSVEETGYGYTF	TGCAGCGTTGAAGAGACAGGGTATGGCTACACCTTC
once	TRBV18	.	TRBJ2-1	CASSPLQGSEQFF	TGTGCCAGCTCACCACTCCAGGGTTCTGAGCAGTTCTTC
.	TRBV2	.	TRBJ1-3	CASRSGTSGNTIYF	TGTGCCAGCAGGTCAGGGACCTCTGGAAACACCATATATTTT
.	TRBV6-5	.	TRBJ2-3	CASSRQLRTDTQYF	TGTGCCAGCAGTAGACAGCTCCGCACAGATACGCAGTATTTT
.	TRBV19	TRBD2	TRBJ2-5	CASSIVASGGAKQETQYF	TGTGCCAGTAGTATTGTGGCTAGCGGGGGGGCAAAGCAAGAGACCCAGTACTTC
.	TRBV30	.	TRBJ2-3	CAWTRLAVDTQYF	TGTGCCTGGACCCGGCTAGCTGTAGATACGCAGTATTTT
.	TRBV2	TRBD1	TRBJ1-5	CASSELGQGSKQPQHF	TGTGCCAGCAGTGAGCTAGGACAGGGGAGTAAGCAGCCCCAGCATTTT
.	TRBV29-1	.	TRBJ1-1	CTISEGPNTEAFF	TGCACCATCTCCGAAGGACCGAACACTGAAGCTTTCTTT